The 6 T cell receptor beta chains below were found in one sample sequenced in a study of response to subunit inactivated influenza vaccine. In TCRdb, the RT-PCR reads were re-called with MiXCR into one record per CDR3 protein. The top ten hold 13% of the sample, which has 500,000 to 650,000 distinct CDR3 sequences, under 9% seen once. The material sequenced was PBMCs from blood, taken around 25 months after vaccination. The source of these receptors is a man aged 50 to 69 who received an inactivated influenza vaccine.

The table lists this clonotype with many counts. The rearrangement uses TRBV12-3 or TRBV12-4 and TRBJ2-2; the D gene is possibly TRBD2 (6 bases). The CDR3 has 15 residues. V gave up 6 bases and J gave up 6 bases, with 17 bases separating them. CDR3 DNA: TGTGCCAGCAGAGCACGCCTTGGAGGGCCCGGGGAGCTGTTTTTT. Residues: CASRARLGGPGELFF.

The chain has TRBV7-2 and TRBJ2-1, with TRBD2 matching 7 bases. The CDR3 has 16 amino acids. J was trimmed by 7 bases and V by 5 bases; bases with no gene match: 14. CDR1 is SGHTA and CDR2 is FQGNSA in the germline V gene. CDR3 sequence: CASSPRRSSGINEQFF. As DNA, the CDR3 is TGTGCCAGCAGCCCACGTCGGTCTAGCGGTATAAATGAGCAGTTCTTC.

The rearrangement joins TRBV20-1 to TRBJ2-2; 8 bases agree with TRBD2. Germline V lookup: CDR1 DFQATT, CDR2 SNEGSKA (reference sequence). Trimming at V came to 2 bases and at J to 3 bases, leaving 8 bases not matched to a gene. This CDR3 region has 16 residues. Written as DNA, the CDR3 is TGCAGTGCTAGACCACGGGGGGGCCGGGACACCGGGGAGCTGTTTTTT. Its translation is CSARPRGGRDTGELFF.

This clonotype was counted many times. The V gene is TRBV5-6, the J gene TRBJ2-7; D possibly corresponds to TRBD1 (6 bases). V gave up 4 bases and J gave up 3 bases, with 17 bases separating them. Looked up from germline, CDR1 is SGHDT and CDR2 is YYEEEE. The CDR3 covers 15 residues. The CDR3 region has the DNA TGTGCCAGCAGCACCGGGACAACCAGAGGCTACGAGCAGTACTTC. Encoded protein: CASSTGTTRGYEQYF.

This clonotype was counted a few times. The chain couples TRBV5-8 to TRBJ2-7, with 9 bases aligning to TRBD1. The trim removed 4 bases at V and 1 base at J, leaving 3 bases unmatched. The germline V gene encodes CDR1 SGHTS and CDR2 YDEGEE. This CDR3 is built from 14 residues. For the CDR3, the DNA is TGTGCCAGCAGCCGGACAGGGGCGTCCTACGAGCAGTACTTC. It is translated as CASSRTGASYEQYF. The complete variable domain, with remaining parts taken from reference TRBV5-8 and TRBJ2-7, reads EAGVTQSPTHLIKTRGQQATLRCSPISGHTSVYWYQQALGLGLQFLLWYDEGEERNRGNFPPRFSGRQFPNYSSELNVNALELEDSALYLCASSRTGASYEQYFGPGTRLTVT.

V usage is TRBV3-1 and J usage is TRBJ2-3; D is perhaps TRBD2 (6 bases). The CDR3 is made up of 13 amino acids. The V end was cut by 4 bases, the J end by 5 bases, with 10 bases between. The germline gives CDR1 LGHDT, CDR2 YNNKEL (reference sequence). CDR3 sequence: CASSPLAVDTQYF. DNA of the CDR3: TGTGCCAGCAGCCCACTAGCCGTAGATACGCAGTATTTT.